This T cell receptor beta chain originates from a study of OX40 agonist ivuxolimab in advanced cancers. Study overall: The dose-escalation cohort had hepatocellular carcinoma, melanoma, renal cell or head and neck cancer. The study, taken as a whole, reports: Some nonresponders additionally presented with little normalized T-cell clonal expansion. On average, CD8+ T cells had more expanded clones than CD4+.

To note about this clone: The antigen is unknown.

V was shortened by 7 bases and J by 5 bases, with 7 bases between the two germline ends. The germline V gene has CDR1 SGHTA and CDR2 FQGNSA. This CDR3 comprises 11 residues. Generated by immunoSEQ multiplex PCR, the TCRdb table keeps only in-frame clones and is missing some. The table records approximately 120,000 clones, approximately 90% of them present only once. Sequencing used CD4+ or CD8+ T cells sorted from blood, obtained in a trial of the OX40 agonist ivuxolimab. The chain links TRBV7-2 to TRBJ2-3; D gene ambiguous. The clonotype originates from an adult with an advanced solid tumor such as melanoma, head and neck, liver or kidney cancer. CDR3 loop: CASTNGDTQYF. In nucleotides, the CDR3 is TGTGCCAGCACCAATGGAGATACGCAGTATTTT.